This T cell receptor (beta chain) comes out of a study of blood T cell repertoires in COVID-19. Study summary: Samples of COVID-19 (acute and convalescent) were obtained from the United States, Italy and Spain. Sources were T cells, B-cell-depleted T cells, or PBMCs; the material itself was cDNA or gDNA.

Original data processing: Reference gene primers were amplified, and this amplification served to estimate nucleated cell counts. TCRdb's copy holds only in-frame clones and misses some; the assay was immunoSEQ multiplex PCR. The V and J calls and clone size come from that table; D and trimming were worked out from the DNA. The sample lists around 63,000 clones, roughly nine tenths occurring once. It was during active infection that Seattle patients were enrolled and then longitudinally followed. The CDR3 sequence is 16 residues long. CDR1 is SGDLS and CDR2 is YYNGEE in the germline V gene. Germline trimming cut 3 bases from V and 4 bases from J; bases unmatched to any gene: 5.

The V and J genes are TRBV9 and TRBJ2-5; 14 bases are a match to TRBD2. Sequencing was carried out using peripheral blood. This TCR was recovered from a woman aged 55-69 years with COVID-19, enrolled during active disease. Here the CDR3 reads CASSAPGLAGAETQYF. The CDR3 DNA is TGTGCCAGCAGCGCACCGGGACTAGCGGGAGCAGAGACCCAGTACTTC.